This T cell receptor (beta chain) comes out of a study of vaccination and CD4 T cells after COVID-19. Treatment indicated: roughly 10-day PBMC culture with coronavirus spike peptide pools or control peptides (ViraFEST assay). ViraFEST stimulated the growth of antigen-specific T cells using peptide pools and subsequently profiled their TCRs by sequencing. Medium was half-exchanged with fresh IL-2 medium on days 3 and 7. Turning to this clonotype: Its antigen is not identified.

Sequencing of the DNA from cultured CD4+ T cells was carried out with the Oncomine TCR Beta short-read assay. TCRdb reanalysed the PCR reads using MiXCR and keeps one entry per CDR3 protein. The repertoire has roughly 7,000 distinct CDR3 sequences, around three quarters of them found once; the top ten carry 25% to 40%. V dropped 3 bases and J dropped 4 bases, with 9 bases sitting between them. The CDR3 spans 13 residues. Germline V CDR1 and CDR2: DFQATT, SNEGSKA (reference sequence). The chain uses TRBV20-1 and TRBJ2-2, with D maybe TRBD1 (5 bases). The sequence was collected from a human donor who had recovered from COVID-19. The sequencing sample was made of CD4+ T cells from blood, cultured in vitro. DNA for the CDR3: TGCAGTGCTAGGACAGTTTCCACCGGGGAGCTGTTTTTT. Residues: CSARTVSTGELFF.